These T cell receptor beta chains were read from a single sample in a study of T cell repertoires in cytomegalovirus infection. TCRdb independently ran MiXCR on the reads; one entry per CDR3 protein. The profile covers about 230,000 distinct CDR3 sequences, with around 6.6% appearing a single time and 5.5% to 6.5% taken by the ten largest. Sequencing was performed on PBMCs. The source is a human donor in good health (CMV status not recorded). Some clones in this sample may be carry-over from other donors' samples. Each CDR3 is given without its conserved first and last residue. Each record gives: CDR3 protein, J gene, V gene.

SAEIPGGSEAF,TRBJ1-1,TRBV20-1
ASRDLNQPQH,TRBJ1-5,TRBV6-2/TRBV6-3
SPPSTDTQY,TRBJ2-3,TRBV20-1
ASSQDKEPLRIGEQF,TRBJ2-1,TRBV4-1
ASSLLALGEQF,TRBJ2-1,TRBV7-2
SVLPRDRQETQY,TRBJ2-5,TRBV29-1
ASSQSRVGDNQPQH,TRBJ1-5,TRBV4-3
ASSSPGQGYYEQY,TRBJ2-7,TRBV5-6
TSSHQGSKNIQY,TRBJ2-4,TRBV11-2
ASSPRRGWTEAF,TRBJ1-1,TRBV4-1
ASSLVASGGSSYNEQF,TRBJ2-1,TRBV7-8
ATRGGPNYEQY,TRBJ2-7,TRBV7-6
ASSLAAGPSSYNEQF,TRBJ2-1,TRBV7-2
ASSQDPTGTEKLF,TRBJ1-4,TRBV3-1
ASSQDSGRGDTQY,TRBJ2-3,TRBV11-2
SAAGERGSHSTDTQY,TRBJ2-3,TRBV20-1
ASRSWGDLEQY,TRBJ2-7,TRBV2
ASSLLMNSGNTIY,TRBJ1-3,TRBV7-2
ASSFGTAIGTQY,TRBJ2-5,TRBV28
SASSDSNQPQH,TRBJ1-5,TRBV20-1
ASSLSLDLYNEQF,TRBJ2-1,TRBV27
ASSPRAPEQF,TRBJ2-1,TRBV7-2
ASSLVSGGTNYGYT,TRBJ1-2,TRBV7-9
ASSLEFRGNEQF,TRBJ2-1,TRBV5-6
SARGGVAGVLNEQF,TRBJ2-1,TRBV20-1
ASSSGGSRAF,TRBJ1-1,TRBV6-6
ASSLTKDQPQH,TRBJ1-5,TRBV7-8
ASSPRTGRATGELF,TRBJ2-2,TRBV7-2
AWSVSRNTEAF,TRBJ1-1,TRBV30
SSRRGGEETQY,TRBJ2-5,TRBV29-1
SVAYRYEQY,TRBJ2-7,TRBV29-1
SGRDRGRYNEQF,TRBJ2-1,TRBV29-1
ASSPGFRGEETQY,TRBJ2-5,TRBV9
SARQAQSYGYT,TRBJ1-2,TRBV20-1
ACRIGQATDTQY,TRBJ2-3,TRBV6-6
SAETGSGGYT,TRBJ1-2,TRBV29-1
ASSLQGKGYT,TRBJ1-2,TRBV28
TVKFGAREANTEAF,TRBJ1-1,TRBV29-1
ASSSPDEQY,TRBJ2-7,TRBV6-2/TRBV6-3
ASSPGQEEEKLF,TRBJ1-4,TRBV7-2
ASSESGTGLSSNYGYT,TRBJ1-2,TRBV6-1
ASSYMGQGKGEQY,TRBJ2-7,TRBV6-5
ASSLSPRVSGDTQY,TRBJ2-3,TRBV7-7
ASSPSGGHEQY,TRBJ2-7,TRBV6-1
ASSSPLGTVYTEAF,TRBJ1-1,TRBV7-2
SSGKGGTEAF,TRBJ1-1,TRBV29-1
ASSLNRYRNTEAF,TRBJ1-1,TRBV7-2
ASSSRRTPEQF,TRBJ2-1,TRBV7-8
ASRSIVSEAF,TRBJ1-1,TRBV28
ASTPGDRSYGYT,TRBJ1-2,TRBV5-1
ASSYGQGRLFYEQY,TRBJ2-7,TRBV5-4
ASLLTETGPYNEQF,TRBJ2-1,TRBV2
ASSDGRASGYT,TRBJ1-2,TRBV6-2/TRBV6-3
ASSLGTGPHYGYT,TRBJ1-2,TRBV5-1
ASSFRGPYQETQY,TRBJ2-5,TRBV28
ASSPADRAYGYT,TRBJ1-2,TRBV10-1
SAQWRGADTQY,TRBJ2-3,TRBV20-1
SAGQLNEKLF,TRBJ1-4,TRBV29-1
SARGHMNTEAF,TRBJ1-1,TRBV20-1
ASMPTGGGEQF,TRBJ2-1,TRBV7-2